Listed here are 10 T cell receptor beta chains from one sample, sequenced in a study of cytomegalovirus exposure and HLA in healthy donors. Sequenced by immunoSEQ multiplex PCR; TCRdb stores in-frame clones only, minus some. The table includes some 120,000 clones, about nine tenths detected once. Sequencing input: PBMCs. The origin of the receptors is a woman younger than 35 in good health and CMV-seronegative.

This chain uses TRBV28 with TRBJ1-3; D is undetermined. Germline V gives CDR1 MDHEN, CDR2 SYDVKM. The CDR3 sequence is 16 residues long. V was cut by 5 bases and J by 0 bases, with 14 bases left in between. The CDR3 is CASSPNGPPSGNTIYF. The CDR3 coding sequence is TGTGCCAGCAGTCCGAATGGGCCTCCCTCTGGAAACACCATATATTTT.

This clone has only a few counts. CDR3 sequence (DNA): TGTGCCAGCAGCTTAAGTGGCGACTATCGGTACGATGAGCAGTTCTTC. Residues: CASSLSGDYRYDEQFF. The chain employs TRBV7-6 and TRBJ2-1; tentative D call: TRBD2 (5 bases). Germline CDR1 reads SGHVS; CDR2 reads FNYEAQ. The CDR3 runs 16 residues. Trimming took 2 bases from V and 8 from J, leaving 19 bases between them.

This clone showed up just once. The CDR3 DNA is TGTGCCAGCACCCTTATTGCCCGCGGGAGGAGGGCCTACAATGAGCAGTTCTTC. It codes for CASTLIARGRRAYNEQFF. The V call is TRBV7-9, the J call TRBJ2-1; TRBD2 matches 8 bases. The CDR3 has 18 residues. V lost 7 bases to trimming and J lost 2 bases; unmatched junction nucleotides: 16. Looked up from germline, CDR1 is SEHNR and CDR2 is FQNEAQ (reference sequence).

J is TRBJ2-4 and V is TRBV29-1; D not certain. Deletions cut 7 bases from V and 0 bases from J, with 13 bases between. The CDR3 runs 14 residues. Germline CDR1 SQVTM, CDR2 ANQGSEA. CDR3 residues: CSATVFLAKNIQYF. CDR3 DNA sequence: TGCAGCGCTACAGTTTTCTTAGCCAAAAACATTCAGTACTTC. Full variable domain (rest looked up from reference TRBV29-1 and TRBJ2-4): SAVISQKPSRDICQRGTSLTIQCQVDSQVTMMFWYRQQPGQSLTLIATANQGSEATYESGFVIDKFPISRPNLTFSTLTVSNMSPEDSSIYLCSATVFLAKNIQYFGAGTRLSVL.

The rearrangement joins TRBV2 to TRBJ1-2; D is ambiguous. Germline-derived CDR1 and CDR2 are SNHLY and FYNNEI. V shed 0 bases and J shed 4 bases, with 15 bases lying between them. The CDR3 runs 16 residues. CDR3 protein: CASSEALQTSGYGYTF. The CDR3 coding sequence is TGTGCCAGCAGTGAAGCGCTTCAGACGAGCGGCTATGGCTACACCTTC.

V is TRBV27 and J is TRBJ2-1; tentative D call: TRBD2 (5 bases). In germline, CDR1 is MNHEY, CDR2 SMNVEV (reference sequence). Trimming cost V 6 bases and J 4 bases, with 10 bases left between them. CDR3 size: 13 residues. The CDR3 nucleotides read TGTGCCAGCAGCCCCGGACTTTACAATGAGCAGTTCTTC. This codes for CASSPGLYNEQFF.

The chain combines TRBV6-5 with TRBJ1-2, with D possibly matching TRBD1 (5 bases). The CDR3 consists of 16 residues. Germline V gene sequence: CDR1 MNHEY, CDR2 SVGAGI. The V end was cut by 0 bases, the J end by 4 bases, with 15 bases between. The CDR3 DNA reads as TGTGCCAGCAGTTACTCTTCCCAGGGCTGGATCTATGGCTACACCTTC. It is translated as CASSYSSQGWIYGYTF.

This chain's CDR3 is CASSLESAPELDTQYF. Here the CDR3 DNA reads TGTGCCAGCAGCTTAGAGTCGGCACCGGAGTTAGATACGCAGTATTTT. This rearrangement joins TRBV11-1 to TRBJ2-3, with D unresolved. The germline V and J ends were trimmed by 1 base and 5 bases, with 16 bases remaining between them. This CDR3 has 16 amino acids. Germline loops: CDR1 SGHAT, CDR2 FQDESV (reference sequence).

V and J are TRBV2 and TRBJ2-7; D might be TRBD1 (6 bases). The CDR3 spans 13 residues. The V end was cut by 6 bases, the J end by 6 bases, with 15 bases between. Germline V gene sequence: CDR1 SNHLY, CDR2 FYNNEI. This chain's CDR3 is CASSYWTVSEQYF. In DNA, the CDR3 is TGTGCCAGCAGCTACTGGACAGTGAGCGAGCAGTACTTC.

This clone was seen a handful of times. The J gene is TRBJ1-1, the V gene TRBV5-1, with no clear D. Looked up from germline, CDR1 is SGHRS and CDR2 is YFSETQ. Trimming took off 4 bases at V and 5 bases at J, with 6 bases between the two ends. The CDR3 runs 11 residues. CDR3: CASSGETEAFF. The CDR3, as DNA: TGCGCCAGCAGCGGGGAGACTGAAGCTTTCTTT.